The 30 T cell receptor beta chains presented below share a single source sample, sequenced in a study of neoadjuvant anti-PD-1 for oral cavity cancer. The data were produced by immunoSEQ multiplex PCR, yet TCRdb's version contains in-frame clones alone and is incomplete. Here the sample spans thousands of clones, 45% being singletons. Source: tumor tissue, taken before nivolumab (anti-PD-1) treatment. All receptors derive from a person aged 35-79 years with oral cavity squamous cell carcinoma.

The genes are TRBV27 and TRBJ2-2; the match to TRBD1 covers 10 bases. Germline V gives CDR1 MNHEY, CDR2 SMNVEV (reference sequence). This CDR3 comprises 18 residues. With 3 bases clipped from V and 3 bases from J, the junction kept 10 bases outside the gene matches. The CDR3 reads CASSFRQGAWSYTGELFF. The DNA of the CDR3 is TGTGCCAGCAGTTTCCGACAGGGGGCTTGGTCTTACACCGGGGAGCTGTTTTTT.

The sample holds a few counts of this clone. The V call is TRBV19, the J call TRBJ1-1; possibly TRBD1 for D (6 bases). Trimming pared 10 bases from V and 1 base from J, leaving 13 bases between. The germline CDR1 and CDR2 sequences are LNHDA and SQIVND (reference sequence). The CDR3 spans 13 residues. Here the CDR3 reads CATSRGTNTEAFF. DNA of the CDR3: TGTGCCACAAGTAGGGGGACGAACACTGAAGCTTTCTTT.

The V and J genes are TRBV5-4 and TRBJ2-5; 7 nucleotides align to TRBD2. The V gene's germline CDR1 is SGHNT and CDR2 YYREEE (reference sequence). The ends lost 3 bases at V and 4 bases at J; junction bases unmatched: 6. The CDR3 consists of 14 residues. CDR3 region: CASSSPGEGETQYF. The CDR3 nucleotides read TGTGCCAGCAGCTCCCCGGGGGAGGGAGAGACCCAGTACTTC.

By sample share, this clone is medium-sized. This chain links TRBV6-6 with TRBJ1-6, with D uncertain. The length of the CDR3 is 14 residues. V gave up 2 bases and J gave up 6 bases, with 8 bases separating them. CDR1 is MNHNY and CDR2 is SVGAGI in the germline V gene (reference sequence). The CDR3 DNA is TGTGCCAGCAGTTACGCAGCAAGTAATTCACCCCTCCACTTT. Its translation: CASSYAASNSPLHF.

This clone has a handful of counts. The chain combines TRBV7-9 with TRBJ1-6; maybe TRBD1 (6 bases). The V gene's germline CDR1 is SEHNR and CDR2 FQNEAQ (reference sequence). V lost 1 base to trimming and J lost 10 bases, with 11 bases between them. CDR3 length: 14 amino acids. The CDR3 DNA sequence: TGTGCCAGCAGCTTAGTACAGGGAAGCTCACCCCTCCACTTT. It is translated as CASSLVQGSSPLHF.

The V call is TRBV7-3, the J call TRBJ1-4, with 10 bases that match TRBD1. This CDR3 has 14 amino acids. After removal of 5 bases from V and 8 bases from J, the junction contained 5 bases not matched to a gene. Germline V gene data show CDR1 as SGHTA and CDR2 as FQGTGA. In DNA form, the CDR3 reads TGTGCCAGCAGCCCAGGACAGGGGGTGGAAAAACTGTTTTTT. Its protein is CASSPGQGVEKLFF.

The chain carries TRBV19 and TRBJ2-3; 9 positions agree with TRBD1. Germline CDR1 reads LNHDA; CDR2 reads SQIVND (reference sequence). J was trimmed by 6 bases and V by 1 base; bases with no gene match: 8. This CDR3 comprises 16 residues. The chain's CDR3 is CASSIGGQGIRDTQYF. CDR3 in DNA: TGTGCCAGTAGTATAGGGGGACAGGGAATACGGGATACGCAGTATTTT.

By proportion, this clone is medium-sized (0.01 to 0.1%). The genes are TRBV5-6 and TRBJ2-3, with 9 bases fitting TRBD1. Germline lookup yields CDR1 SGHDT and CDR2 YYEEEE. CDR3 length: 15 amino acids. With V trimmed by 3 bases and J by 6 bases, 8 bases remained unmatched. CDR3 nucleotide sequence: TGTGCCAGCAGCTCCCGACAGGGGGGAAAGGATACGCAGTATTTT. As protein: CASSSRQGGKDTQYF.

This clone was observed a handful of times. The gene calls are TRBV2 and TRBJ1-6; 7 bases are a match to TRBD1. The germline CDR1 and CDR2 sequences are SNHLY and FYNNEI. Trimming removed 6 bases from V and 0 bases from J; junction bases left unmatched: 5. This CDR3 region has 16 residues. In DNA, the CDR3 is TGTGCCAGCAGAGTGGACAGGAGCTCCTATAATTCACCCCTCCACTTT. Translating it yields CASRVDRSSYNSPLHF. The whole variable domain, filled in from reference TRBV2 and TRBJ1-6, reads EPEVTQTPSHQVTQMGQEVILRCVPISNHLYFYWYRQILGQKVEFLVSFYNNEISEKSEIFDDQFSVERPDGSNFTLKIRSTKLEDSAMYFCASRVDRSSYNSPLHFGNGTRLTVT.

This clone was observed a handful of times. CDR3 amino acids: CASSRGVGSQPQHF. Here the CDR3 DNA reads TGTGCCAGCAGTCGAGGCGTGGGGTCTCAGCCCCAGCATTTT. The J gene is TRBJ1-5, the V gene TRBV6-5, with D unclear. The germline V gene encodes CDR1 MNHEY and CDR2 SVGAGI. V was cut by 5 bases and J by 6 bases, with 14 bases left in between. The CDR3 contains 14 residues.

The chain joins TRBV7-9 to TRBJ2-6, with a weak D call TRBD1 (5 bases). The CDR3 runs 15 residues. The germline V and J ends were trimmed by 5 bases and 4 bases, with 12 bases remaining between them. Germline assignment: CDR1 SEHNR and CDR2 FQNEAQ (reference sequence). The CDR3 reads CASSLTGPGANVLTF. The DNA for the CDR3 is TGTGCCAGCAGCCTAACAGGTCCAGGGGCCAACGTCCTGACTTTC. The whole variable domain, filled in from reference TRBV7-9 and TRBJ2-6, reads DTGVSQNPRHKITKRGQNVTFRCDPISEHNRLYWYRQTLGQGPEFLTYFQNEAQLEKSRLLSDRFSAERPKGSFSTLEIQRTEQGDSAMYLCASSLTGPGANVLTFGAGSRLTVL.

This chain links TRBV19 with TRBJ2-1; 9 bases are a match to TRBD1. The junction had 4 bases not matched to a gene; V was cut back by 7 bases and J by 0 bases. CDR3 length equals 15 residues. CDR1 is LNHDA, CDR2 SQIVND, per germline (reference sequence). CDR3 protein: CASTGQGSSYNEQFF. For the CDR3, the DNA is TGTGCCAGTACCGGACAGGGGAGCTCCTACAATGAGCAGTTCTTC.

Sample share makes this clone medium-sized (0.01 to 0.1%). The chain uses TRBV4-1 and TRBJ1-2; D remains ambiguous. The V gene's germline CDR1 is MGHRA and CDR2 YSYEKL. The V gene lost 1 base and the J gene lost 0 bases, with 12 bases spanning the gap. The CDR3 contains 16 residues. The CDR3 coding sequence is TGCGCCAGCAGCCAAGTAGGAACCGCAACTAACTATGGCTACACCTTC. This gives the protein CASSQVGTATNYGYTF.

V usage is TRBV6-6 and J usage is TRBJ2-1, with unresolved D. Trimming stripped 0 bases from V and 4 bases from J, with 7 bases between. The CDR3 length is 14 residues. CDR1 is MNHNY and CDR2 is SVGAGI in the germline V gene (reference sequence). CDR3 coding DNA: TGTGCCAGCAGTTACTCGAACGGGTACAATGAGCAGTTCTTC. Translating it yields CASSYSNGYNEQFF.

This chain links TRBV7-8 with TRBJ1-2, with unresolved D. CDR3 size: 14 residues. CDR1 SGHVS and CDR2 FQNEAQ come from the germline V gene. Deletions cut 1 base from V and 6 bases from J, with 12 bases between. As DNA, the CDR3 is TGTGCCAGCAGCTTAGAGGCTACCTGGGATGGCTACACCTTC. It translates to CASSLEATWDGYTF.

The chain has TRBV11-3 and TRBJ2-1, with a weak D call TRBD1 (5 bases). Germline V gene sequence: CDR1 SGHNT, CDR2 YENEEA. This CDR3 is 16 amino acids long. Between the trimmed V and J ends, which lost 1 base and 8 bases, there was a span of 18 bases. The CDR3, as DNA: TGTGCCAGCAGCTTAGGATTGGACGACAGAAGAGATGAGCAGTTCTTC. It is translated as CASSLGLDDRRDEQFF. Variable domain in full (rest from reference TRBV11-3 and TRBJ2-1): EAGVVQSPRYKIIEKKQPVAFWCNPISGHNTLYWYLQNLGQGPELLIRYENEEAVDDSQLPKDRFSAERLKGVDSTLKIQPAELGDSAVYLCASSLGLDDRRDEQFFGPGTRLTVL.

This clone has more than one count but fewer than ten. The chain carries TRBV15 and TRBJ1-3, with TRBD1 matching over 7 bases. Germline loops: CDR1 LNHNV, CDR2 YYDKDF (reference sequence). The V gene end was trimmed by 4 bases and the J gene end by 4 bases; junction bases not matched to a gene: 7. CDR3 length: 15 residues. CDR3 amino acids: CATSTDRAAGNTIYF. The CDR3 nucleotides read TGTGCCACCAGCACCGACAGGGCGGCAGGAAACACCATATATTTT.

This chain links TRBV7-9 with TRBJ2-7; maybe TRBD2 (5 bases). CDR3 length: 14 residues. The germline gives CDR1 SEHNR, CDR2 FQNEAQ (reference sequence). Trimming pared 1 base from V and 5 bases from J, leaving 12 bases between. The CDR3 protein is CASSLGGNWDEQYF. The CDR3 DNA reads as TGTGCCAGCAGCTTAGGAGGGAACTGGGACGAGCAGTACTTC.

CDR3 region: CASSPPTTGGTDTQYF. CDR3 DNA: TGTGCCAGCAGCCCTCCCACGACGGGGGGTACAGATACGCAGTATTTT. This rearrangement joins TRBV7-2 to TRBJ2-3, with TRBD2 matching over 7 bases. This CDR3 has 16 residues. Trimming cost V 5 bases and J 3 bases; bases outside gene matches: 11. Germline assignment: CDR1 SGHTA and CDR2 FQGNSA.

The chain links TRBV6-5 to TRBJ2-3, with 10 bases aligning to TRBD1. Trimming cost V 0 bases and J 4 bases; bases outside gene matches: 1. Germline loops: CDR1 MNHEY, CDR2 SVGAGI. The CDR3 has 15 amino acids. CDR3 coding DNA: TGTGCCAGCAGTTACTCGACAGGGGGCGCAGATACGCAGTATTTT. Protein: CASSYSTGGADTQYF.

Only a few counts were recorded for this clone. J is TRBJ2-3 and V is TRBV2, with TRBD1 as a possible D gene (6 bases). CDR3 length: 15 amino acids. V was trimmed by 3 bases and J by 2 bases, leaving 12 bases between them. Germline CDR1 reads SNHLY; CDR2 reads FYNNEI. The CDR3 DNA is TGTGCCAGCAGTGATCAGGGGATAGCCACAGATACGCAGTATTTT. As protein: CASSDQGIATDTQYF. Combining the CDR3 with reference TRBV2 and TRBJ2-3 gives the whole variable domain EPEVTQTPSHQVTQMGQEVILRCVPISNHLYFYWYRQILGQKVEFLVSFYNNEISEKSEIFDDQFSVERPDGSNFTLKIRSTKLEDSAMYFCASSDQGIATDTQYFGPGTRLTVL.

This clone was counted only a few times. The chain carries TRBV11-1 and TRBJ2-7, with a weak D call TRBD1 (6 bases). The CDR3 spans 14 residues. V was shortened by 6 bases and J by 3 bases, with 15 bases between the two germline ends. CDR1 and CDR2 from the germline V gene are SGHAT and FQDESV (reference sequence). The CDR3 DNA reads as TGTGCCAGCAGTAGTACAGGGAACCGCTACGAGCAGTACTTC. It specifies CASSSTGNRYEQYF.

The gene calls are TRBV7-9 and TRBJ2-5; 7 nucleotides agree with TRBD1. The CDR3 runs 15 residues. In germline, CDR1 is SEHNR, CDR2 FQNEAQ (reference sequence). The ends lost 5 bases at V and 2 bases at J; junction bases unmatched: 8. The CDR3 reads CASSIRTGRQETQYF. The CDR3 region has the DNA TGTGCCAGCAGCATCCGGACAGGAAGGCAAGAGACCCAGTACTTC.

The V gene is TRBV6-5, the J gene TRBJ1-6; D is perhaps TRBD1 (5 bases). The length of the CDR3 is 15 residues. Germline V gene lookup returns CDR1 MNHEY and CDR2 SVGAGI. The germline V and J ends were trimmed by 5 bases and 9 bases, with 17 bases remaining between them. As DNA, the CDR3 is TGTGCCAGCAGTACCCAGGGATCGCCAAGTTCACCCCTCCACTTT. It codes for CASSTQGSPSSPLHF.

This clone was seen a few times. The chain joins TRBV4-3 to TRBJ2-3; 12 bases are a match to TRBD2. The length of the CDR3 is 17 residues. Germline trimming cut 4 bases from V and 5 bases from J; bases unmatched to any gene: 10. CDR1 is LGHNA, CDR2 YSLEER, per germline. The CDR3 coding sequence is TGCGCCAGCAGCCCCTTGGCTAGCGGGGGGGCAGAAGATACGCAGTATTTT. Translated, it gives CASSPLASGGAEDTQYF.

V is TRBV4-1 and J is TRBJ1-1, with 7 nucleotides matching TRBD1. The CDR3 sequence is 15 residues long. V was clipped by 4 bases and J by 3 bases; unmatched bases: 8. From germline, CDR1 is MGHRA and CDR2 YSYEKL. The CDR3 DNA follows: TGCGCCAGCAGCCCAAAAGGGACAGATTACACTGAAGCTTTCTTT. Its protein is CASSPKGTDYTEAFF.

On this clone: Other DNA sequences in this specimen translate into the identical CDR3. This sequence joins TRBV11-2 and TRBJ1-3, with TRBD1 identical over 7 bases. CDR1 and CDR2 (germline): SGHAT, FQNNGV. V lost 2 bases and J lost 3; bases outside the gene matches: 7. This CDR3 contains 16 residues. CDR3 sequence: CASSLFGRGYGNTIYF. The CDR3 DNA reads TGTGCCAGCAGCTTATTTGGCAGGGGGTATGGAAACACCATATATTTT. The complete variable domain, with remaining parts taken from reference TRBV11-2 and TRBJ1-3, reads EAGVAQSPRYKIIEKRQSVAFWCNPISGHATLYWYQQILGQGPKLLIQFQNNGVVDDSQLPKDRFSAERLKGVDSTLKIQPAKLEDSAVYLCASSLFGRGYGNTIYFGEGSWLTVV.

This clone was seen more than once but under ten times. The V and J genes are TRBV28 and TRBJ2-7, with TRBD1 matching 8 bases. CDR3 length: 14 residues. CDR1 and CDR2 (germline): MDHEN, SYDVKM. V was pared by 3 bases and J by 2 bases, with 3 bases of the junction left unmatched. The CDR3 DNA is TGTGCCAGCAGTTTTGGGACAGGCGCCTACGAGCAGTACTTC. Amino acids: CASSFGTGAYEQYF.

The chain joins TRBV15 to TRBJ2-1; D perhaps matches TRBD1 (6 bases). There are 11 residues in the CDR3. CDR1 is LNHNV, CDR2 YYDKDF, per germline (reference sequence). Trimming removed 5 bases from V and 14 bases from J, with 13 bases in between. The CDR3 coding sequence is TGTGCCACCAGCCAGGACAGAACGAAGTTCTTC. Residues: CATSQDRTKFF.

There are a few counts of this clone. J is TRBJ2-7 and V is TRBV25-1; D is possibly TRBD1 (5 bases). Germline values: CDR1 MGHDK, CDR2 SYGVNS. Trimming stripped 3 bases from V and 5 bases from J, with 11 bases between. The CDR3 covers 13 residues. CDR3 protein: CASSDQGIDEQYF. As DNA, the CDR3 is TGTGCCAGCAGTGACCAGGGTATCGACGAGCAGTACTTC.